One sample yielded the 31 T cell receptor beta chains listed below, sequenced in a study of CD8 T cells in Susac syndrome. Reverse transcription of about 0.5 to 1 ug RNA used random hexamers. Using its own MiXCR run on the immunoSEQ multiplex PCR reads, TCRdb lists one record per CDR3 protein. The sample shows under 200,000 distinct CDR3 sequences, approximately 96% of them seen only once. The sequencing input was CD4+ T cells from PBMCs. These TCRs come from a human donor in good health.

This chain connects TRBV20-1 to TRBJ2-5; D unclear. The CDR3 is 12 amino acids. CDR1 and CDR2 from the germline V gene are DFQATT and SNEGSKA (reference sequence). Trimming removed 1 base at V and 6 bases at J, with 9 bases between. The CDR3 bases are TGCAGTGCTAGAGGGCCTGGAAAGACCCAGTACTTC. As protein: CSARGPGKTQYF.

The chain carries TRBV30 and TRBJ1-5, with D unresolved. CDR3 length: 12 residues. CDR1 and CDR2 from the germline V gene are GTSNPN and SVGIG (reference sequence). The V and J ends lost 1 base and 6 bases respectively, with 7 bases between them. CDR3 region: CAWSGSGQPQHF. The CDR3 bases are TGTGCCTGGAGTGGCTCAGGTCAGCCCCAGCATTTT.

The chain has TRBV29-1 and TRBJ2-3; either TRBD1 or TRBD2 may fit D (7 bases each). CDR1 and CDR2 from the germline V gene are SQVTM and ANQGSEA. The CDR3 extends over 14 amino acids. Trimming cost V 6 bases and J 2 bases, with 15 bases left between them. The CDR3 is CSVGEGAITDTQYF. CDR3 nucleotide sequence: TGCAGCGTGGGGGAGGGGGCAATCACAGATACGCAGTATTTT.

The V and J genes are TRBV20-1 and TRBJ2-4; D is unresolved. CDR3 length: 13 residues. The V gene lost 3 bases and the J gene lost 5 bases, with 11 bases spanning the gap. The germline gives CDR1 DFQATT, CDR2 SNEGSKA (reference sequence). CDR3 in DNA: TGCAGTGCTAGTAGGGCGGACCAAAACATTCAGTACTTC. It yields the protein CSASRADQNIQYF.

CDR3 bases: TGTGCCAGCAGCTTAGCGCAGGGACCCCTCCACTTT. Translation gives CASSLAQGPLHF. The chain combines TRBV7-9 with TRBJ1-6; D possibly corresponds to TRBD1 (5 bases). V lost 0 bases, J lost 12 bases, and 6 bases lay in between. Germline loops: CDR1 SEHNR, CDR2 FQNEAQ (reference sequence). The length of the CDR3 is 12 residues. Full variable domain (remainder filled in from reference TRBV7-9 and TRBJ1-6): DTGVSQNPRHKITKRGQNVTFRCDPISEHNRLYWYRQTLGQGPEFLTYFQNEAQLEKSRLLSDRFSAERPKGSFSTLEIQRTEQGDSAMYLCASSLAQGPLHFGNGTRLTVT.

The chain joins TRBV28 to TRBJ1-6; D might be TRBD1 (5 bases). Germline V gene lookup returns CDR1 MDHEN and CDR2 SYDVKM. CDR3 length equals 15 residues. The germline V and J ends were trimmed by 8 bases and 5 bases, with 16 bases remaining between them. CDR3 protein: CASVRGGLDNSPLHF. In DNA form, the CDR3 reads TGTGCCAGCGTCCGGGGCGGACTGGATAATTCACCCCTCCACTTT.

V and J are TRBV28 and TRBJ1-2, with TRBD1 as a possible D gene (6 bases). CDR3 length: 16 residues. The germline V and J ends were trimmed by 8 bases and 2 bases, with 21 bases remaining between them. In germline, CDR1 is MDHEN, CDR2 SYDVKM. The CDR3 nucleotides read TGTGCCAGCTTCAAATACAACAGGGATGGAAACTATGGCTACACCTTC. Protein: CASFKYNRDGNYGYTF.

The V call is TRBV15, the J call TRBJ1-5; possible D gene TRBD1, 5 bases. V dropped 1 base and J dropped 7 bases, with 14 bases sitting between them. The length of the CDR3 is 15 residues. CDR1 is LNHNV, CDR2 YYDKDF, per germline (reference sequence). The CDR3 DNA is TGTGCCACCAGCAGAGCGCCATTGGGGGAACAGCCCCAGCATTTT. This translates into CATSRAPLGEQPQHF.

V usage is TRBV5-1 and J usage is TRBJ1-1; unclear D gene. The germline V and J ends were trimmed by 0 bases and 4 bases, with 13 bases remaining between them. This CDR3 has 15 residues. Germline CDR1 and CDR2: SGHRS and YFSETQ. The CDR3 DNA reads as TGCGCCAGCAGCTTGGAAGGGAGAAAGAGCACTGAAGCTTTCTTT. The encoded protein is CASSLEGRKSTEAFF.

The V gene is TRBV20-1, the J gene TRBJ2-5; D assignment may be TRBD1 or TRBD2 (5 bases each). The V end lost 0 bases, the J end lost 3 bases, and 20 bases lay between the germline ends. CDR3 length equals 17 residues. From germline, CDR1 is DFQATT and CDR2 SNEGSKA (reference sequence). CDR3 nucleotide sequence: TGCAGTGCTAGAGATTCGGGACCCCCGGGCCCCAAAGAGACCCAGTACTTC. This gives the protein CSARDSGPPGPKETQYF.

The chain has TRBV27 and TRBJ1-5; D is ambiguous. Trimming cost V 7 bases and J 2 bases, with 21 bases left between them. The length of the CDR3 is 17 residues. The germline gives CDR1 MNHEY, CDR2 SMNVEV (reference sequence). The CDR3, as DNA: TGTGCCAGCACTCCCCCCACGTATCCCGTGGGCAATCAGCCCCAGCATTTT. Amino acid sequence: CASTPPTYPVGNQPQHF.

The chain links TRBV19 to TRBJ1-2; TRBD1 aligns across 9 bases. This CDR3 is 15 amino acids long. CDR1 and CDR2 (germline): LNHDA, SQIVND (reference sequence). V was clipped by 8 bases and J by 2 bases; unmatched bases: 9. CDR3 protein: CASDGRDRDNYGYTF. Written as DNA, the CDR3 is TGTGCCAGTGACGGCCGGGACAGGGACAACTATGGCTACACCTTC. Combining the CDR3 with reference TRBV19 and TRBJ1-2 gives the whole variable domain DGGITQSPKYLFRKEGQNVTLSCEQNLNHDAMYWYRQDPGQGLRLIYYSQIVNDFQKGDIAEGYSVSREKKESFPLTVTSAQKNPTAFYLCASDGRDRDNYGYTFGSGTRLTVV.

The chain employs TRBV5-1 and TRBJ2-5; 8 bases are a match to TRBD2. Germline CDR1 reads SGHRS; CDR2 reads YFSETQ. The CDR3 is made up of 14 amino acids. J lost 5 bases, V lost 2 bases, and 5 bases had no gene match. In DNA, the CDR3 is TGCGCCAGCAGCTTCGGGGGGGCCGAGGAGACCCAGTACTTC. Translating gives CASSFGGAEETQYF.

This clonotype has a single count. The rearrangement links TRBV3-1 to TRBJ2-5, with D possibly being TRBD1 (6 bases). From germline, CDR1 is LGHDT and CDR2 YNNKEL (reference sequence). V shed 0 bases and J shed 2 bases, with 13 bases lying between them. The length of the CDR3 is 16 residues. The CDR3 region is CASSQDVGAGQETQYF. CDR3 coding DNA: TGTGCCAGCAGCCAAGATGTGGGGGCGGGTCAAGAGACCCAGTACTTC.

This chain uses TRBV6-6 with TRBJ1-5; D gene ambiguous. The CDR3 runs to 13 residues. Looked up from germline, CDR1 is MNHNY and CDR2 is SVGAGI (reference sequence). Trimming cost V 7 bases and J 0 bases, with 7 bases left between them. CDR3 DNA: TGTGCCAGCACACCAAATAGCAATCAGCCCCAGCATTTT. Amino acids: CASTPNSNQPQHF.

The rearrangement joins TRBV28 to TRBJ1-2, with 9 bases matching TRBD1. V lost 4 bases to trimming and J lost 7 bases; unmatched junction nucleotides: 4. The CDR3 runs to 13 residues. CDR1 and CDR2 (germline): MDHEN, SYDVKM. The CDR3, as DNA: TGTGCCAGCAGTTGGGACAGGGCCCTTGGCTACACCTTC. As protein: CASSWDRALGYTF.

The V and J genes are TRBV28 and TRBJ2-7; D possibly corresponds to TRBD2 (5 bases). The CDR3 is made up of 13 amino acids. In germline, CDR1 is MDHEN, CDR2 SYDVKM. Trimming cost V 2 bases and J 7 bases, with 12 bases left between them. The CDR3 loop is CASSLASTGEQYF. The CDR3, as DNA: TGTGCCAGCAGTTTAGCATCTACGGGGGAGCAGTACTTC.

The genes are TRBV4-3 and TRBJ2-7; 7 nucleotides align to TRBD2. Trimming cost V 4 bases and J 0 bases; bases outside gene matches: 3. The CDR3 is 14 amino acids. The germline V gene has CDR1 LGHNA and CDR2 YSLEER. Written as DNA, the CDR3 is TGCGCCAGCAGCCCTAGCGGCAGCTCCTACGAGCAGTACTTC. Encoded protein: CASSPSGSSYEQYF.

The chain carries TRBV20-1 and TRBJ1-1; D ambiguous. This CDR3 is 14 amino acids long. Per germline, CDR1 DFQATT and CDR2 SNEGSKA (reference sequence). Between the trimmed V and J ends, which lost 0 bases and 6 bases, there was a span of 14 bases. CDR3 loop: CSARDRVGMAEAFF. The CDR3 nucleotides are TGCAGTGCTAGAGATCGGGTAGGGATGGCTGAAGCTTTCTTT.

This chain uses TRBV14 with TRBJ2-1; the D gene is possibly TRBD2 (6 bases). The CDR3 loop spans 13 amino acids. V lost 6 bases, J lost 8 bases, and 14 bases lay in between. CDR1 SGHDN and CDR2 FVKESK come from the germline V gene. CDR3 in amino acids: CASRAGSEYEQFF. The CDR3 nucleotides are TGTGCCAGCAGAGCGGGCTCGGAGTATGAGCAGTTCTTC. Together with reference TRBV14 and TRBJ2-1, the CDR3 gives the full variable domain: EAGVTQFPSHSVIEKGQTVTLRCDPISGHDNLYWYRRVMGKEIKFLLHFVKESKQDESGMPNNRFLAERTGGTYSTLKVQPAELEDSGVYFCASRAGSEYEQFFGPGTRLTVL.

This clonotype was seen just once. The junction departs from germline at one end; a sequencing error may be responsible. The gene calls are TRBV20-1 and TRBJ2-3; TRBD2 matches at 13 bases. The CDR3 is 16 amino acids. Germline loops: CDR1 DFQATT, CDR2 SNEGSKA (reference sequence). The CDR3 DNA is TGCAGTGCTGGAGACACTAGCGGGGGGGCCTCGGATACGCAGTATTTT. Its translation: CSAGDTSGGASDTQYF.

V gene TRBV20-1 combines with J gene TRBJ2-3; 7 bases are a match to TRBD2. J lost 0 bases, V lost 6 bases, and 6 bases had no gene match. The CDR3 sequence is 14 residues long. From germline, CDR1 is DFQATT and CDR2 SNEGSKA (reference sequence). Here the CDR3 DNA reads TGCAGTGCCGGGGGGTATTCTAGCACAGATACGCAGTATTTT. Encoded protein: CSAGGYSSTDTQYF.

The chain's CDR3 is CSANQASYGYTF. CDR3 nucleotides: TGCAGTGCTAACCAGGCTAGCTATGGCTACACCTTC. The genes are TRBV20-1 and TRBJ1-2; no definite D call. CDR1 is DFQATT and CDR2 is SNEGSKA in the germline V gene (reference sequence). The V end lost 4 bases, the J end lost 4 bases, and 10 bases lay between the germline ends. The CDR3 contains 12 residues.

The chain employs TRBV3-1 and TRBJ2-1; 12 bases fit TRBD2. The germline V gene encodes CDR1 LGHDT and CDR2 YNNKEL (reference sequence). CDR3 length equals 14 residues. The V segment lost 3 bases and the J segment 15 bases; nucleotides outside the gene matches: 9. CDR3 bases: TGTGCCAGCAGCCATGGATCTAGCGGGGGGGTCTCGTTCTTC. It specifies CASSHGSSGGVSFF.

V is TRBV5-4 and J is TRBJ1-4; no firm D call. CDR3 size: 13 residues. Germline CDR1 SGHNT, CDR2 YYREEE (reference sequence). Trimming removed 1 base at V and 6 bases at J, with 7 bases between. CDR3 residues: CASSLNEDEKLFF. CDR3 in DNA: TGTGCCAGCAGCTTGAACGAGGATGAAAAACTGTTTTTT.

The chain links TRBV9 to TRBJ2-7, with no clear D. Germline loops: CDR1 SGDLS, CDR2 YYNGEE. The V gene lost 0 bases and the J gene lost 2 bases, with 9 bases spanning the gap. This CDR3 comprises 14 residues. As DNA, the CDR3 is TGTGCCAGCAGCGTAGGGCTCCGGCCCTACGAGCAGTACTTC. Its translation is CASSVGLRPYEQYF. Variable domain in full (rest from reference TRBV9 and TRBJ2-7): DSGVTQTPKHLITATGQRVTLRCSPRSGDLSVYWYQQSLDQGLQFLIQYYNGEERAKGNILERFSAQQFPDLHSELNLSSLELGDSALYFCASSVGLRPYEQYFGPGTRLTVT.

This chain connects TRBV23-1 to TRBJ2-5; a possible D gene is TRBD2 (5 bases). TRBV23-1 is given ORF status, its function remaining uncertain. This CDR3 has 16 residues. V was clipped by 0 bases and J by 4 bases, with 15 bases between them. This CDR3 reads CASSQSRGRRGETQYF. CDR3 sequence (DNA): TGCGCCAGCAGTCAATCCCGGGGAAGGAGAGGAGAGACCCAGTACTTC.

The CDR3 here is CASSLWTGRGDGYTF. CDR3 bases: TGCGCCAGCAGCCTGTGGACAGGGCGCGGTGATGGCTACACCTTC. The chain employs TRBV5-1 and TRBJ1-2; 8 bases are a match to TRBD1. V was pared by 4 bases and J by 6 bases, with 11 bases of the junction left unmatched. The CDR3 length is 15 residues. Per the germline V gene, CDR1 is SGHRS and CDR2 is YFSETQ. The full variable domain, its missing parts supplied by reference TRBV5-1 and TRBJ1-2, is KAGVTQTPRYLIKTRGQQVTLSCSPISGHRSVSWYQQTPGQGLQFLFEYFSETQRNKGNFPGRFSGRQFSNSRSEMNVSTLELGDSALYLCASSLWTGRGDGYTFGSGTRLTVV.

V is TRBV4-3 and J is TRBJ1-6; 7 bases are shared with TRBD1. CDR1 and CDR2 (germline): LGHNA, YSLEER. This CDR3 is 15 amino acids long. V trimming: 4 bases; J trimming: 8 bases; junction bases outside the gene matches: 8. This CDR3 is CASSRSGQVYSPLHF. CDR3 DNA: TGCGCCAGCAGCCGATCTGGACAGGTCTATTCACCCCTCCACTTT.

The chain uses TRBV20-1 and TRBJ2-7, with D maybe TRBD1 (6 bases). Germline values: CDR1 DFQATT, CDR2 SNEGSKA (reference sequence). The CDR3 loop spans 10 amino acids. Trimming removed 5 bases at V and 7 bases at J, with 9 bases between. CDR3 DNA: TGCAGTGCTTTAAGGGGGGAGCAGTACTTC. It yields the protein CSALRGEQYF.

The genes are TRBV7-9 and TRBJ2-6; no reliable D call. Germline V gives CDR1 SEHNR, CDR2 FQNEAQ (reference sequence). With 9 bases removed from V and 0 bases from J, the gap between germline ends came to 6 bases. The CDR3 loop spans 13 amino acids. CDR3 coding DNA: TGTGCCAGTACAAGCTCTGGGGCCAACGTCCTGACTTTC. Amino acids: CASTSSGANVLTF. The complete variable domain, with remaining parts taken from reference TRBV7-9 and TRBJ2-6, reads DTGVSQNPRHKITKRGQNVTFRCDPISEHNRLYWYRQTLGQGPEFLTYFQNEAQLEKSRLLSDRFSAERPKGSFSTLEIQRTEQGDSAMYLCASTSSGANVLTFGAGSRLTVL.